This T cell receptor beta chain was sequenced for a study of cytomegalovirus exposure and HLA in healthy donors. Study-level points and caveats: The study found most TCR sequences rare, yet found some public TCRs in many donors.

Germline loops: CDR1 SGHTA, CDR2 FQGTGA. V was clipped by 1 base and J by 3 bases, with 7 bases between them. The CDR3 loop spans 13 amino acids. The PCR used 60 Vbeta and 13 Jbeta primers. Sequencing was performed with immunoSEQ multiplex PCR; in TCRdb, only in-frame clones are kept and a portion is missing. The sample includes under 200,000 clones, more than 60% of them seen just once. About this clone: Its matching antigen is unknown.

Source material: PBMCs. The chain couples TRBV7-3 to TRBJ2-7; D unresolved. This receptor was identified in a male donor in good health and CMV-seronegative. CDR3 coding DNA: TGTGCCAGCAGCTTAAACGGTGGCTACGAGCAGTACTTC. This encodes CASSLNGGYEQYF.